This T cell receptor beta chain was sequenced for a study of CD8+CD57+ T cells in acquired aplastic anemia. Study in general: Each DNA sample taken from sorted CD4+ and CD8+ cells came to around 2.9 ug on average.

The CDR3 sequence is 17 residues long. Germline V CDR1 and CDR2: MGHRA, YSYEKL. V lost 5 bases, J lost 10 bases, and 24 bases lay in between. Sequenced patients had shown CD8+CD57+ cell expansion by flow cytometry. Untreated patients provided the blood samples, with no therapy given before sampling. Study-level results: About 30 CD8+ CDR3 sequences occurred in both the patients and the controls. Between the patient and control groups, CD8+ Simpson's diversity did not differ significantly.

CDR3 and TCR beta VDJ profiling relied on genomic DNA as the template. TCRdb re-derived calls from the reads in MiXCR, one entry per CDR3 protein. The repertoire holds around 200,000 distinct CDR3 sequences, with about half as singletons. This clonotype appeared many times. Its antigen is not identified. The TCR sequence derives from a human donor with aplastic anemia. Sequenced sample: sorted CD4+, CD8+, or CD8+CD57+ T cells (not recorded which) from PBMCs. The genes are TRBV4-1 and TRBJ1-6; weak D call: TRBD1 (5 bases). DNA of the CDR3: TGCGCCAGCAGCTCCTTCCCCCGGGACCACCGGGGCTCACCCCTCCACTTT. Translated, it gives CASSSFPRDHRGSPLHF.